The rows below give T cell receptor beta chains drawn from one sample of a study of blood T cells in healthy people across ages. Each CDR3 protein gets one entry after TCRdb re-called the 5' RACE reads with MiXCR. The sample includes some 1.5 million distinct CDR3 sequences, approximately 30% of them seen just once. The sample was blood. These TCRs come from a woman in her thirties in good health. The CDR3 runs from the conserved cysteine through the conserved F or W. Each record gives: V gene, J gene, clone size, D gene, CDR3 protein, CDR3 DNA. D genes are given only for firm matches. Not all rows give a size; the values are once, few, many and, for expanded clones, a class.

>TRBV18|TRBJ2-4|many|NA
CASSPPGTGGIQYF
TGTGCCAGCTCACCACCAGGGACGGGTGGCATTCAGTACTTC
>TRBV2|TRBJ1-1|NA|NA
CASGLGRAFF
TGTGCCAGCGGATTGGGGAGGGCTTTCTTT
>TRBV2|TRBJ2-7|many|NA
CASSEGSSYEQYF
TGTGCCAGCAGTGAGGGAAGCTCCTACGAGCAGTACTTC
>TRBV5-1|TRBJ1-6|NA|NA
CASSHGGVSYNSPLHF
TGCGCCAGCAGCCACGGGGGAGTATCCTATAATTCACCCCTCCACTTT
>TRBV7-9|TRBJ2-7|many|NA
CASSGSWASEQYF
TGTGCCAGCTCCGGGTCCTGGGCCTCCGAGCAGTACTTC
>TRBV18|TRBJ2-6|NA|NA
CASSTGNAPEANVLTF
TGTGCCAGCTCCACAGGGAATGCACCTGAGGCCAACGTCCTGACTTTC
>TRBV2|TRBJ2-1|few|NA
CASSEGPGNNEQFF
TGTGCCAGCAGTGAAGGGCCTGGGAACAATGAGCAGTTCTTC
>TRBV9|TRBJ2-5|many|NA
CASSQSSQETQYF
TGTGCCAGCAGTCAAAGCTCCCAAGAGACCCAGTACTTC
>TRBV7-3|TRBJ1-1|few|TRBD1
CASSLTSTGEKENTEAFF
TGTGCCAGCAGCTTAACGAGTACAGGGGAAAAGGAGAACACTGAAGCTTTCTTT
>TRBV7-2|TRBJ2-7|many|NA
CASSFLTLGEQYF
TGTGCCAGCAGCTTCCTTACTCTGGGCGAGCAGTACTTC
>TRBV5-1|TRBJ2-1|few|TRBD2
CASSSGGLAGFYNEQFF
TGCGCCAGCAGCTCGGGGGGACTAGCAGGGTTCTACAATGAGCAGTTCTTC
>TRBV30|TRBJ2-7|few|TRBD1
CAWSLSGTGEEYF
TGTGCCTGGAGTTTATCCGGGACAGGGGAGGAGTACTTC
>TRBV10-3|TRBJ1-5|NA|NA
CAIRGPAENQPRHF
TGTGCCATCAGGGGCCCGGCGGAGAATCAGCCCCGGCATTTT
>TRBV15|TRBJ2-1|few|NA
CATSRDGRTTGHGEQFF
TGTGCCACCAGCAGAGATGGCAGGACCACCGGACATGGTGAGCAGTTCTTC
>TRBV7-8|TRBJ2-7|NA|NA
CASSRDLSGNFYEQYF
TGTGCCAGCAGCCGGGATTTGAGTGGGAATTTCTACGAGCAGTACTTC
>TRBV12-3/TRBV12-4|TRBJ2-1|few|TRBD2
CASSPIPGLVANEQFF
TGTGCCAGCAGTCCCATCCCGGGACTAGTGGCGAATGAGCAGTTCTTC
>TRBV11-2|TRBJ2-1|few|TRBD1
CASSLARDSRVNEQFF
TGTGCCAGCAGCTTAGCCCGGGACAGTAGGGTCAATGAGCAGTTCTTC
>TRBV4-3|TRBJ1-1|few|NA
CASSQDGEWNTEAFF
TGCGCCAGCAGCCAAGATGGGGAGTGGAACACTGAAGCTTTCTTT
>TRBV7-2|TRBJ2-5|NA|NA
CASSFAVRETQYF
TGTGCCAGCAGCTTCGCGGTCCGGGAGACCCAGTACTTC
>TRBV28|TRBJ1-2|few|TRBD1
CASSWDSGYTF
TGTGCCAGCAGTTGGGACAGCGGCTACACCTTC
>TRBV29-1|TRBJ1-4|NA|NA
CSVGGRSNEKLFF
TGCAGCGTTGGAGGCAGATCAAATGAAAAACTGTTTTTT
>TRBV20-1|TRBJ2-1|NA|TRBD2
CSHRGTSSGNEQFF
TGCAGCCACCGCGGGACTAGCTCGGGGAATGAGCAGTTCTTC
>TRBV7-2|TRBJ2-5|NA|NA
CASSLYGGTNEQYF
TGTGCCAGCAGCTTATACGGCGGGACCAATGAGCAGTACTTC
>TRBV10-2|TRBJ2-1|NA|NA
CASSAVGYHEQFF
TGCGCCAGCAGCGCAGTGGGATACCACGAGCAGTTCTTC
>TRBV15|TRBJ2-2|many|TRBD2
CATSNRGDTGELFF
TGTGCCACCAGCAATCGGGGGGACACCGGGGAGCTGTTTTTT
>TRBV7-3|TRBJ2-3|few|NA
CASSTQGSKGTDTQYF
TGTGCCAGCAGCACTCAGGGGAGTAAGGGCACAGATACGCAGTATTTT
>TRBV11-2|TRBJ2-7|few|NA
CASSLDQMEAPYEQYF
TGTGCCAGCAGCTTAGATCAAATGGAGGCCCCCTACGAGCAGTACTTC
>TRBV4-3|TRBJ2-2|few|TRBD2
CASSQLAGVLAGELFF
TGCGCCAGCAGCCAGCTAGCGGGAGTGTTGGCCGGGGAGCTGTTTTTT
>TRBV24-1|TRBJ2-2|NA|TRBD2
CAGSGTSGRPGLTGELFF
TGTGCCGGGTCCGGGACTAGCGGGAGGCCGGGACTAACCGGGGAGCTGTTTTTT
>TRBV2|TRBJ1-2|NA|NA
CASIATRRDGYTF
TGTGCCAGCATCGCGACACGGAGAGATGGCTACACCTTC
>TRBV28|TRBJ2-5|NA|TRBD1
CATEGVLQGAGGTQYF
TGTGCCACCGAGGGAGTCCTACAGGGGGCAGGAGGGACCCAGTACTTC
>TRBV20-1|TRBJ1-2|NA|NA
CSARDQGRGYGYTF
TGCAGTGCTAGAGATCAGGGCAGGGGTTATGGCTACACCTTC
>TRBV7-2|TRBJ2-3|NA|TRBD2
CASSLAPRAAGGTQYF
TGTGCCAGCAGCTTAGCCCCTCGGGCGGCGGGAGGTACGCAGTATTTT
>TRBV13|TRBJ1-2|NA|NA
CASSPRIQTAYGYTF
TGTGCCAGCAGCCCGAGAATCCAAACTGCCTATGGCTACACCTTC
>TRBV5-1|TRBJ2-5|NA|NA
CASSDRGAQETQYF
TGCGCCAGCAGCGATAGAGGGGCGCAAGAGACCCAGTACTTC
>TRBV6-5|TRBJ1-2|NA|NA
CASSYSGSHRDYGYTF
TGTGCCAGCAGTTACTCGGGATCCCACAGGGACTATGGCTACACCTTC
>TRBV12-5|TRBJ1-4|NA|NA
CASGLVIQGFTNEKLFF
TGTGCTAGTGGTTTGGTCATACAGGGATTTACTAATGAAAAACTGTTTTTT
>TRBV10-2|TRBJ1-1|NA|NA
CASMRGGNEAFF
TGCGCCAGCATGAGAGGGGGTAATGAAGCTTTCTTT
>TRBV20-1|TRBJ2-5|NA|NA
CSARGGSRIETQYF
TGCAGTGCTAGAGGGGGGAGCCGGATAGAGACCCAGTACTTC
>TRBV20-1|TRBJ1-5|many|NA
CSATDGGSNQPQHF
TGCAGTGCTACTGACGGGGGCAGCAATCAGCCCCAGCATTTT
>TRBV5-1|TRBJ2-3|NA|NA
CASSLVSASTDTRYF
TGCGCCAGCAGCTTGGTGTCAGCTAGCACAGATACGCGGTATTTT
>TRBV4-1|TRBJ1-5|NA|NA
CASSQEGYSGQPQHF
TGCGCCAGCAGCCAAGAGGGATACAGCGGTCAGCCCCAGCATTTT
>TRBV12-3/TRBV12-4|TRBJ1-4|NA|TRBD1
CASSSTTGGASAKLFF
TGTGCCAGCAGTTCGACTACAGGGGGCGCGTCTGCAAAACTGTTTTTT
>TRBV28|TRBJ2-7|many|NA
CASSSTDTSYEQYF
TGTGCCAGCAGTTCCACGGACACCTCCTACGAGCAGTACTTC
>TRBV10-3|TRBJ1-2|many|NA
CAISDVDFYGYTF
TGTGCCATCAGTGACGTGGATTTCTATGGCTACACCTTC
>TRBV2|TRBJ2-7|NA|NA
CASSASGPGREQYF
TGTGCCAGCAGTGCTTCGGGACCAGGTCGGGAGCAGTACTTC
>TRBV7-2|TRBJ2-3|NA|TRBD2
CTSRASGVRPDTQYF
TGTACCAGCAGGGCTAGCGGGGTCCGCCCAGATACGCAGTATTTT
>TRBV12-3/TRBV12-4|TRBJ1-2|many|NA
CASSLSTGFLGYTF
TGTGCCAGCAGTTTAAGTACAGGGTTTCTCGGCTACACCTTC
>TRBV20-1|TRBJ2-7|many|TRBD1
CSAPGQGLVEQYF
TGCAGTGCCCCGGGACAGGGTCTGGTCGAGCAGTACTTC